These 24 T cell receptor beta chains were sequenced from one sample in a study of T cell responses to AZD1222 COVID-19 vaccine. TCRdb keeps only in-frame clones here, not all; method: immunoSEQ multiplex PCR. The table lists about 93,000 clones, around nine tenths of them singletons. The source material was peripheral blood, sampled on day 0 of MenACWY control vaccination. The source of these receptors is an adult in good health.

This chain joins TRBV7-9 and TRBJ2-5; D is unclear. V lost 1 base and J lost 3, with 3 bases in between. The CDR3 is made up of 12 amino acids. CDR1 and CDR2 from the germline V gene are SEHNR and FQNEAQ (reference sequence). The CDR3 here is CASSLGEETQYF. The CDR3 region has the DNA TGTGCCAGCAGCTTAGGGGAAGAGACCCAGTACTTC.

The chain couples TRBV5-6 to TRBJ1-2; weak D call: TRBD1 (6 bases). The CDR3 extends over 17 amino acids. The germline V and J ends were trimmed by 4 bases and 7 bases, with 26 bases remaining between them. Germline V lookup: CDR1 SGHDT, CDR2 YYEEEE. CDR3 in amino acids: CASSDQGQGINVLGYTF. For the CDR3, the DNA is TGTGCCAGCAGCGATCAAGGGCAGGGGATCAACGTTCTTGGCTACACCTTC.

The chain recombines TRBV19 with TRBJ1-2, with D possibly matching TRBD1 (5 bases). V was cut by 3 bases and J by 4 bases, with 12 bases left in between. There are 14 residues in the CDR3. Germline-derived CDR1 and CDR2 are LNHDA and SQIVND (reference sequence). CDR3 sequence (DNA): TGTGCCAGTAGTATGGGAGAAGGGGCCTATGGCTACACCTTC. It specifies CASSMGEGAYGYTF. The full variable domain, in which reference TRBV19 and TRBJ1-2 provide the parts outside the CDR3, is DGGITQSPKYLFRKEGQNVTLSCEQNLNHDAMYWYRQDPGQGLRLIYYSQIVNDFQKGDIAEGYSVSREKKESFPLTVTSAQKNPTAFYLCASSMGEGAYGYTFGSGTRLTVV.

In nucleotides, the CDR3 is TGTGCCAGCAGTCGGGCCGGGGGGCGGTCCTACGAGCAGTACTTC. Protein: CASSRAGGRSYEQYF. This chain uses TRBV6-6 with TRBJ2-7; the D gene is possibly TRBD2 (7 bases). V was trimmed by 5 bases and J by 1 base, leaving 15 bases between them. This CDR3 has 15 residues. Germline loops: CDR1 MNHNY, CDR2 SVGAGI (reference sequence).

As for this clone: Other DNA sequences in this sample translate to the same CDR3. The chain couples TRBV3-1 (or the pseudogene TRBV3-2) to TRBJ1-3; TRBD1 matches at 7 bases. The CDR3 loop spans 14 amino acids. V dropped 4 bases and J dropped 2; count of bases not matched to a gene: 2. Germline V gene sequence: CDR1 LGHDT, CDR2 YNNKEL (reference sequence). CDR3: CASSLGTAGNTIYF. Written as DNA, the CDR3 is TGTGCCAGCAGCCTAGGGACAGCTGGAAACACCATATATTTT.

The chain joins TRBV19 to TRBJ2-7; 14 nucleotides align to TRBD2. The CDR3 totals 17 residues. The germline V gene encodes CDR1 LNHDA and CDR2 SQIVND (reference sequence). V dropped 6 bases and J dropped 1; count of bases not matched to a gene: 8. CDR3 in DNA: TGTGCCAGTAGCCCCGGGACTAGCGGGGGCGTATCCTACGAGCAGTACTTC. The encoded protein is CASSPGTSGGVSYEQYF.

The V call is TRBV3-1 (or the pseudogene TRBV3-2), the J call TRBJ1-3, with 7 bases lining up with TRBD1. V dropped 4 bases and J dropped 0; count of bases not matched to a gene: 6. This CDR3 has 16 residues. Germline V lookup: CDR1 LGHDT, CDR2 YNNKEL (reference sequence). The CDR3 region has the DNA TGTGCCAGCAGCCCGGGACAGCTTTTCTCTGGAAACACCATATATTTT. Translating it yields CASSPGQLFSGNTIYF.

The chain is built from TRBV4-3 and TRBJ1-4; 9 nucleotides match TRBD1. V gave up 1 base and J gave up 10 bases; unmatched junction bases: 10. The germline V gene encodes CDR1 LGHNA and CDR2 YSLEER. This CDR3 has 16 amino acids. The CDR3 region has the DNA TGCGCCAGCAGCCAAGTTGCGGGACAGGGTAGTGGAAAACTGTTTTTT. This sequence encodes CASSQVAGQGSGKLFF.

This chain uses TRBV19 with TRBJ1-6; 8 bases line up with TRBD1. Germline assignment: CDR1 LNHDA and CDR2 SQIVND (reference sequence). V lost 7 bases, J lost 9 bases, and 11 bases stayed unmatched. The CDR3 is 15 amino acids. This chain's CDR3 is CASTLQGGQSSPLHF. The CDR3 DNA reads TGTGCCAGTACCCTACAGGGGGGACAGAGTTCACCCCTCCACTTT.

The V call is TRBV5-1, the J call TRBJ2-7, with D possibly being TRBD1 (5 bases). Germline CDR1 reads SGHRS; CDR2 reads YFSETQ. The CDR3 covers 15 residues. V dropped 0 bases and J dropped 3 bases, with 13 bases sitting between them. The CDR3 bases are TGCGCCAGCAGCTTGGGGGGCTTCAACCTCTACGAGCAGTACTTC. This gives the protein CASSLGGFNLYEQYF.

J is TRBJ2-5 and V is TRBV13, with 9 bases identical to TRBD2. CDR1 and CDR2 from the germline V gene are PRHDT and FYEKMQ (reference sequence). The CDR3 has 15 residues. The V gene end was trimmed by 0 bases and the J gene end by 5 bases; junction bases not matched to a gene: 4. CDR3 in DNA: TGTGCCAGCAGCTTAGGCACAGCGGGGGGTGAGACCCAGTACTTC. Its translation is CASSLGTAGGETQYF.

V gene TRBV5-8 combines with J gene TRBJ2-7, with 9 nucleotides matching TRBD1. The CDR3 runs to 14 residues. From germline, CDR1 is SGHTS and CDR2 YDEGEE. V was pared by 3 bases and J by 7 bases, with 8 bases of the junction left unmatched. The CDR3 loop reads CASSYWTGDEEQYF. CDR3 sequence (DNA): TGTGCCAGCAGCTATTGGACAGGGGATGAAGAGCAGTACTTC.

CDR3 coding DNA: TGTGCCAGCAGCCCTAGCCGACAGGGCGGGATTCAAGAGCAGTACTTC. The encoded protein is CASSPSRQGGIQEQYF. The chain couples TRBV11-2 to TRBJ2-7, with D maybe TRBD1 (7 bases). The CDR3 spans 16 residues. Germline assignment: CDR1 SGHAT and CDR2 FQNNGV. Trimming cost V 5 bases and J 7 bases, with 24 bases left between them.

This clone has a single count. V and J are TRBV9 and TRBJ1-2; unclear D gene. Trimming cost V 0 bases and J 7 bases, with 7 bases left between them. Germline-derived CDR1 and CDR2 are SGDLS and YYNGEE. The CDR3 runs to 12 residues. Here the CDR3 DNA reads TGTGCCAGCAGCGTAGCGGGCGGTGGCTACACCTTC. Translation: CASSVAGGGYTF.

This clone was seen a single time. V is TRBV3-1 (or the pseudogene TRBV3-2) and J is TRBJ2-4, with 7 nucleotides matching TRBD1. CDR3 size: 16 residues. The V and J ends lost 4 bases and 0 bases, in that order; junction bases with no gene match: 6. The V gene's germline CDR1 is LGHDT and CDR2 YNNKEL (reference sequence). The CDR3 reads CASSRGQPVAKNIQYF. CDR3 bases: TGTGCCAGCAGCCGGGGACAGCCGGTAGCCAAAAACATTCAGTACTTC.

This clone was counted once. The J gene is TRBJ2-2, the V gene TRBV2; D uncertain. Germline values: CDR1 SNHLY, CDR2 FYNNEI. With 4 bases removed from V and 2 bases from J, the gap between germline ends came to 8 bases. The CDR3 totals 14 residues. CDR3 in DNA: TGTGCCAGCAGTGGTAGACATAACACCGGGGAGCTGTTTTTT. Amino acid sequence: CASSGRHNTGELFF.

This sequence joins TRBV24-1 and TRBJ1-5; 10 nucleotides match TRBD1. The CDR3 runs 17 residues. Germline values: CDR1 KGHDR, CDR2 SFDVKD. Trimming cost V 4 bases and J 5 bases; bases outside gene matches: 10. CDR3 region: CATSDLDRGRRYQPQHF. CDR3 coding DNA: TGTGCCACCAGTGACCTTGACAGGGGGCGAAGATATCAGCCCCAGCATTTT.

V and J are TRBV30 and TRBJ1-5; 7 nucleotides agree with TRBD1. The CDR3 has 13 residues. Germline CDR1 and CDR2: GTSNPN and SVGIG (reference sequence). V dropped 5 bases and J dropped 0; count of bases not matched to a gene: 1. CDR3 DNA sequence: TGTGCCTGGGGACAGGATAGCAATCAGCCCCAGCATTTT. It encodes CAWGQDSNQPQHF.

This clone showed up just a few times. This chain joins TRBV28 and TRBJ1-2, with D tentatively TRBD1 (5 bases). This CDR3 contains 14 residues. Germline loops: CDR1 MDHEN, CDR2 SYDVKM. V lost 4 bases to trimming and J lost 2 bases, with 11 bases between them. CDR3 coding DNA: TGTGCCAGCAGTTCGCTCGGGGGGAACTATGGCTACACCTTC. Translated: CASSSLGGNYGYTF.

The chain combines TRBV28 with TRBJ1-2, with D maybe TRBD1 (6 bases). The CDR3 runs 13 residues. V was cut by 6 bases and J by 3 bases, with 11 bases left in between. Germline lookup yields CDR1 MDHEN and CDR2 SYDVKM. DNA of the CDR3: TGTGCCAGCAGGACGGACAGTGACTATGGCTACACCTTC. Amino acid sequence: CASRTDSDYGYTF.

This clone has just one count. The gene calls are TRBV7-9 and TRBJ2-3; D possibly uses TRBD1 or TRBD2 (5 bases each). The CDR3 has 14 amino acids. Germline V CDR1 and CDR2: SEHNR, FQNEAQ (reference sequence). Trimming left V 8 bases short and J 2 bases short, with 14 bases between. The DNA for the CDR3 is TGTGCCAGCCCTGAGGGACCGATCACAGATACGCAGTATTTT. Amino acid sequence: CASPEGPITDTQYF.

This clone was counted a few times. The chain is built from TRBV6-6 and TRBJ1-5; D is uncertain. The CDR3 is 12 residues long. V lost 6 bases and J 5 bases, leaving 8 bases between the germline ends. Germline loops: CDR1 MNHNY, CDR2 SVGAGI (reference sequence). The CDR3 region is CASSLGDQPQHF. CDR3 DNA: TGTGCCAGCAGCCTAGGTGATCAGCCCCAGCATTTT.

The sample holds one count of this clone. The rearrangement joins TRBV11-2 to TRBJ2-1; D gene unclear. Germline CDR1 reads SGHAT; CDR2 reads FQNNGV. The CDR3 runs 15 residues. V was cut by 4 bases and J by 7 bases, with 17 bases left in between. The CDR3 region is CASSYSFQVSNEQFF. The CDR3 coding sequence is TGTGCCAGCAGCTACTCCTTTCAGGTATCTAATGAGCAGTTCTTC.

The rearrangement uses TRBV28 and TRBJ1-2, with no clear D. This CDR3 has 15 residues. The V gene lost 5 bases and the J gene lost 4 bases, with 17 bases spanning the gap. Germline assignment: CDR1 MDHEN and CDR2 SYDVKM. CDR3: CASSPPGQTIYGYTF. CDR3 DNA sequence: TGTGCCAGCAGTCCCCCCGGGCAGACGATCTATGGCTACACCTTC.